This TCR beta chain was obtained from a study of Ad26.COV2.S vaccination and SARS-CoV-2 variants. The wider study: Donor had been placed in the Ad26.COV2.S arm of the COV1001 trial.

Specified treatment: some 20 received Ad26.COV2.S at low or high dose, single or two shots; a few received placebo; per-sample allocation not given. Sampling was performed 63 days after the first vaccine or placebo injection. Donor was an adult aged 18-55 years in Boston. Study observations and caveats: Vaccine recipients showed a spike-specific TCR breadth that was higher than in placebo recipients. With respect to non-spike TCR breadth, vaccine and placebo recipients were similar.

There are 13 residues in the CDR3. CDR1 is MDHEN and CDR2 is SYDVKM in the germline V gene. The V end lost 5 bases, the J end lost 2 bases, and 8 bases lay between the germline ends. This clone was observed a handful of times. Antigen: not known. Some clones are missing from TCRdb's copy, which holds only in-frame ones; the method was immunoSEQ multiplex PCR. The table has roughly 380,000 clones, approximately 81% seen once; the top ten hold less than 4%. The clonotype originates from a person between 18 and 65 years old who received the Ad26.COV2.S COVID-19 vaccine or a placebo. The chain uses TRBV28 and TRBJ2-3, with D perhaps TRBD1 (6 bases). This specimen was peripheral blood, taken in a trial of Ad26.COV2.S vaccine versus placebo. The CDR3 DNA follows: TGTGCCAGCAGTCGGGACAACACAGATACGCAGTATTTT. It translates to CASSRDNTDTQYF.